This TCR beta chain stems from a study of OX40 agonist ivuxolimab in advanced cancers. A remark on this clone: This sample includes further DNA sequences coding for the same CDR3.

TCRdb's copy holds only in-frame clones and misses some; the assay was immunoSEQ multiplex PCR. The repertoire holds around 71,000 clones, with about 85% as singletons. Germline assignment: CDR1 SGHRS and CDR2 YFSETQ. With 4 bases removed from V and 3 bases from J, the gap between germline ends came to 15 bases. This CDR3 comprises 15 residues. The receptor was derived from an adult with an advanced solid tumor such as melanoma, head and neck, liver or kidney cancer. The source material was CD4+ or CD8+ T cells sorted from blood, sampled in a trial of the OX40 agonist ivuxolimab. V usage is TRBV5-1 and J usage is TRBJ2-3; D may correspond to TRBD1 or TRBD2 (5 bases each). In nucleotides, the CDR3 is TGCGCCAGCAGCCCGAGCCGGGGCGGGACAGATACGCAGTATTTT. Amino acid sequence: CASSPSRGGTDTQYF. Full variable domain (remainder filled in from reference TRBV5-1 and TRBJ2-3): KAGVTQTPRYLIKTRGQQVTLSCSPISGHRSVSWYQQTPGQGLQFLFEYFSETQRNKGNFPGRFSGRQFSNSRSEMNVSTLELGDSALYLCASSPSRGGTDTQYFGPGTRLTVL.